The 5 T cell receptor beta chains reported below all come from one sample, sequenced in a study of blood T cell repertoires in COVID-19. Produced via immunoSEQ multiplex PCR; TCRdb's table is partial and in-frame only. The data show more than 200,000 clones, about 89% seen once. The sequenced material came from PBMCs or T cells enriched from blood (not recorded which). These receptors originate from a woman in her 30s who had recovered from COVID-19.

The V gene is TRBV5-1, the J gene TRBJ2-5; TRBD1 is a possible D gene (6 bases). The length of the CDR3 is 15 residues. Trimming removed 0 bases from V and 5 bases from J, with 14 bases in between. Per germline, CDR1 SGHRS and CDR2 YFSETQ. As DNA, the CDR3 is TGCGCCAGCAGCTTGGAAGGGACACCCGAGGAGACCCAGTACTTC. Translated, it gives CASSLEGTPEETQYF.

CDR3 DNA sequence: TGTGCCAGCAGTTTAGTTAGGCGGGAGTATTTAGGTACGCAGTATTTT. Its translation: CASSLVRREYLGTQYF. V gene TRBV27 combines with J gene TRBJ2-3; 7 bases line up with TRBD2. V gave up 2 bases and J gave up 8 bases; unmatched junction bases: 13. Germline values: CDR1 MNHEY, CDR2 SMNVEV (reference sequence). The CDR3 is 16 amino acids.

The table lists this clone with a count of one. The rearrangement joins TRBV5-1 to TRBJ2-5; D may be TRBD2 (6 bases). The CDR3 has 14 residues. The germline gives CDR1 SGHRS, CDR2 YFSETQ. The V gene lost 4 bases and the J gene lost 0 bases, with 10 bases spanning the gap. CDR3 nucleotide sequence: TGCGCCAGCAGCCCCGGGAGTAACCAAGAGACCCAGTACTTC. Translating gives CASSPGSNQETQYF.

This chain joins TRBV6-5 and TRBJ1-1, with 10 bases matching TRBD1. Trimming cost V 4 bases and J 5 bases; bases outside gene matches: 4. Germline V lookup: CDR1 MNHEY, CDR2 SVGAGI. The CDR3 loop spans 14 amino acids. CDR3 region: CASSWTGGGTEAFF. CDR3 bases: TGTGCCAGCAGTTGGACAGGGGGAGGGACTGAAGCTTTCTTT.

This chain uses TRBV28 with TRBJ2-1; TRBD1 matches 9 bases. With V trimmed by 2 bases and J by 9 bases, 5 bases remained unmatched. Germline CDR1 is MDHEN and CDR2 is SYDVKM. CDR3 length: 14 amino acids. CDR3 DNA sequence: TGTGCCAGCAGTTTAGGGGGACAGGGTATTGAGCAGTTCTTC. Its protein product is CASSLGGQGIEQFF.